This passage covers 14 T cell receptor beta chains from one sample sequenced in a study of beta chain features in type 1 diabetes. The entirety of the isolated RNA underwent reverse transcription, so expressed TCRB transcripts were sequenced. The data were produced by immunoSEQ multiplex PCR, yet TCRdb's version contains in-frame clones alone and is incomplete. The repertoire includes 330,000 or so clones, 10% to 15% of them detected once, and around 0.0099% sits in the top ten. No antigen is known for these receptors. Broader study findings: TCRB CDR3 length was moderately but significantly reduced in all four CD4+ subsets of Type 1 diabetes patients.

Source material: naive CD4+ T cells from blood. The receptor set was obtained from a woman between 18 and 29 years old with type 1 diabetes.

This clone showed up just a few times. The V and J genes are TRBV4-3 and TRBJ2-7; 10 bases are a match to TRBD2. Germline V CDR1 and CDR2: LGHNA, YSLEER. This CDR3 comprises 16 residues. J was trimmed by 4 bases and V by 0 bases; bases with no gene match: 6. CDR3 sequence (DNA): TGCGCCAGCAGCCAAGACCCTCTAGCGGGAGAGTACGAGCAGTACTTC. Residues: CASSQDPLAGEYEQYF.

This clone showed up just a few times. The chain has TRBV5-1 and TRBJ2-3; TRBD1 agrees at 7 bases. V dropped 5 bases and J dropped 0; count of bases not matched to a gene: 6. CDR3 size: 15 residues. Germline CDR1 is SGHRS and CDR2 is YFSETQ. The CDR3 spells CASRPGQTSTDTQYF. CDR3 sequence (DNA): TGCGCCAGCAGGCCGGGACAGACTAGCACAGATACGCAGTATTTT.

This clone was observed a handful of times. This rearrangement joins TRBV14 to TRBJ2-3, with D possibly being TRBD1 (5 bases). Germline V CDR1 and CDR2: SGHDN, FVKESK. V shed 3 bases and J shed 1 base, with 8 bases lying between them. This CDR3 is 14 amino acids long. Written as DNA, the CDR3 is TGTGCCAGCAGCCAGGCACAGGGCACAGATACGCAGTATTTT. Protein sequence: CASSQAQGTDTQYF.

The gene calls are TRBV19 and TRBJ2-5, with 8 bases that match TRBD2. Trimming took 1 base from V and 0 from J; bases not matched to a gene: 1. The CDR3 covers 15 residues. Germline CDR1 LNHDA, CDR2 SQIVND (reference sequence). CDR3 DNA sequence: TGTGCCAGTAGTATAGGGACTAGCTACCAAGAGACCCAGTACTTC. Its protein is CASSIGTSYQETQYF.

This clone has a handful of counts. This rearrangement joins TRBV29-1 to TRBJ2-7, with TRBD1 matching 9 bases. Trimming removed 6 bases from V and 2 bases from J; junction bases left unmatched: 5. CDR3 length equals 13 residues. Germline values: CDR1 SQVTM, CDR2 ANQGSEA. This CDR3 reads CSVFTGGPYEQYF. Written as DNA, the CDR3 is TGCAGCGTGTTTACAGGGGGCCCCTACGAGCAGTACTTC.

CDR3 in amino acids: CASSGGGLAPTYEQYF. Here the CDR3 DNA reads TGTGCCAGCAGCGGCGGGGGACTAGCCCCTACCTACGAGCAGTACTTC. V and J are TRBV5-6 and TRBJ2-7; 9 nucleotides align to TRBD2. Trimming cost V 4 bases and J 2 bases; bases outside gene matches: 10. CDR1 and CDR2 (germline): SGHDT, YYEEEE. The CDR3 has 16 amino acids.

The gene calls are TRBV30 and TRBJ2-5; D remains unclear. Between the trimmed V and J ends, which lost 3 bases and 5 bases, there was a span of 10 bases. The CDR3 spans 12 residues. The germline V gene has CDR1 GTSNPN and CDR2 SVGIG (reference sequence). This CDR3 reads CAWRPATETQYF. CDR3 DNA: TGTGCCTGGAGGCCCGCTACGGAGACCCAGTACTTC.

The chain recombines TRBV12-5 with TRBJ1-5; TRBD1 matches at 10 bases. V shed 1 base, J shed 1 base, and the junction held 7 bases outside the gene matches. Germline CDR1 LGHNT, CDR2 FRNRAP. CDR3 length: 18 amino acids. This chain's CDR3 is CASGLGTGTGDSNQPQHF. CDR3 sequence (DNA): TGTGCTAGTGGTTTGGGCACCGGGACAGGGGACAGCAATCAGCCCCAGCATTTT.

This clone was seen a handful of times. The chain carries TRBV5-1 and TRBJ2-7; TRBD1 is a possible D gene (6 bases). The CDR3 consists of 13 residues. Trimming shortened V by 4 bases and J by 1 base, and 9 bases separated the two germline ends. Germline CDR1 is SGHRS and CDR2 is YFSETQ. The CDR3: CASSVDRSYEQYF. The CDR3 DNA is TGCGCCAGCAGCGTGGACAGATCCTACGAGCAGTACTTC.

This clone was detected only a few times. The rearrangement uses TRBV5-6 and TRBJ2-5; 8 bases agree with TRBD1. From germline, CDR1 is SGHDT and CDR2 YYEEEE. Trimming cost V 4 bases and J 5 bases; bases outside gene matches: 13. This CDR3 contains 16 residues. The CDR3 nucleotides read TGTGCCAGCAGCCCCCCGGGGGCAGGGGGCAGGGAGACCCAGTACTTC. It yields the protein CASSPPGAGGRETQYF.

On this clone: At one end the junction does not follow the germline gene, possibly because of a read error. The CDR3 nucleotides read TGTGCCAGCACTTTGATCGACAGGGGGCTTGGGTGGGACTTC. Residues: CASTLIDRGLGWDF. The chain has TRBV7-9 and TRBJ2-7, with 10 bases lining up with TRBD1. This CDR3 region has 14 residues. Germline CDR1 SEHNR, CDR2 FQNEAQ (reference sequence).

This chain links TRBV5-1 with TRBJ2-5, with 8 positions matching TRBD1. Germline V CDR1 and CDR2: SGHRS, YFSETQ. This CDR3 spans 15 amino acids. V lost 3 bases, J lost 5 bases, and 9 bases stayed unmatched. The DNA of the CDR3 is TGCGCCAGCAGCTCTGGACAGGGTAATATGGAGACCCAGTACTTC. As protein: CASSSGQGNMETQYF.

This clone was counted a few times. The rearrangement uses TRBV2 and TRBJ1-4, with D possibly matching TRBD1 (5 bases). V dropped 6 bases and J dropped 11 bases, with 10 bases sitting between them. Per the germline V gene, CDR1 is SNHLY and CDR2 is FYNNEI. The CDR3 runs to 11 residues. CDR3 in amino acids: CASSPQEKLFF. The CDR3 DNA follows: TGTGCCAGCAGCCCACAGGAGAAACTGTTTTTT.

This clone was observed a handful of times. This chain links TRBV29-1 with TRBJ2-1; D is possibly TRBD2 (6 bases). In germline, CDR1 is SQVTM, CDR2 ANQGSEA. The CDR3 spans 12 residues. The germline V and J ends were trimmed by 7 bases and 5 bases, with 12 bases remaining between them. CDR3 amino acids: CSAAGLHNEQFF. DNA of the CDR3: TGCAGCGCTGCGGGACTCCACAATGAGCAGTTCTTC.